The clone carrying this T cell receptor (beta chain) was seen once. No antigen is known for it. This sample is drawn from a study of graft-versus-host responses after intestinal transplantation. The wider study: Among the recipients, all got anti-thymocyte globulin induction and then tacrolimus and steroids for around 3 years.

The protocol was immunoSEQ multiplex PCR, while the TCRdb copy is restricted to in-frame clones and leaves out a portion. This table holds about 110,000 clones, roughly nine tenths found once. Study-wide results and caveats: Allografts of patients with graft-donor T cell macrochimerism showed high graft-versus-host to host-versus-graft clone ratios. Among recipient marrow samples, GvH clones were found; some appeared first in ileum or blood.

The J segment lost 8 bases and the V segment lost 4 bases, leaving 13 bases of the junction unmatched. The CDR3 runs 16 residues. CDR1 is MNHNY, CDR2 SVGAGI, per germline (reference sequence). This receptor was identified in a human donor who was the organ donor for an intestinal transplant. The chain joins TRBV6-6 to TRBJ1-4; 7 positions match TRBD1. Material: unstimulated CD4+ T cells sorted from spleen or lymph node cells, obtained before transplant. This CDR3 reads CASSSTATGNREKLFF. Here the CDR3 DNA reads TGTGCCAGCAGTTCGACGGCGACAGGGAATCGCGAAAAACTGTTTTTT.